This TCR beta chain originates from a study of T cell repertoires in cytomegalovirus infection. About the study: CMV infection plus the matching HLA type was flagged by public TCR beta signatures.

Using its own MiXCR run on the reads, TCRdb lists one record per CDR3 protein. The sample contains 35,000 to 55,000 distinct CDR3 sequences, 20% to 25% of which appear only once. Between the trimmed V and J ends, which lost 0 bases and 1 base, there was a span of 15 bases. The CDR3 is 17 residues long. The V gene's germline CDR1 is MNHEY and CDR2 SVGAGI. In the case of this clonotype: Antigen unknown.

The J gene is TRBJ2-5, the V gene TRBV6-5; D possibly corresponds to TRBD2 (5 bases). The sequence was obtained from a human donor in good health (CMV status not recorded). Some clones in this sample may be carry-over from other donors' samples. Material for sequencing was PBMCs, sequenced either directly or after in vitro stimulation (not recorded which). CDR3 in DNA: TGTGCCAGCAGTTACTCGAGAGGGTCGGCCCTCCAAGAGACCCAGTACTTC. This sequence encodes CASSYSRGSALQETQYF.